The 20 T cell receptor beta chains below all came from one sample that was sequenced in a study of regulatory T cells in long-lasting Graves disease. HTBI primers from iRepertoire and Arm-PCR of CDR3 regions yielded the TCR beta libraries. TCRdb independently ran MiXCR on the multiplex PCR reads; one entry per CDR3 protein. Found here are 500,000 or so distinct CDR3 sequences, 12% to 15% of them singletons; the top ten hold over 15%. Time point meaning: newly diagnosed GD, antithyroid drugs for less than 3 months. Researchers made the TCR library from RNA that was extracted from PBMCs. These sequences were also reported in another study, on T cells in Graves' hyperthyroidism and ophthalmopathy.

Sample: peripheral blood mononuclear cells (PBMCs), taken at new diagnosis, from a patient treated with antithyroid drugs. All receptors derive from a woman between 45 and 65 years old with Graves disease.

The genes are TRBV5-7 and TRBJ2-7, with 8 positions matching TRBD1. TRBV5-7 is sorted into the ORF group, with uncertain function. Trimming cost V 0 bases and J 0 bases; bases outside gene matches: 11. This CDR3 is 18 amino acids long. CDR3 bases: TGTGCCAGCAGCTTGGGACAGGGGAGTACCTTGAGCTCCTACGAGCAGTACTTC. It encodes CASSLGQGSTLSSYEQYF.

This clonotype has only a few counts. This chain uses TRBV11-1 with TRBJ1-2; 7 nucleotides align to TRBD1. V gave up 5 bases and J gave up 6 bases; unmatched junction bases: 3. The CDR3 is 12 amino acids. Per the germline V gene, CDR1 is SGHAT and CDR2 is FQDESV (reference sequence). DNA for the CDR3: TGTGCCAGCAGCCCTGGGACAGATGGCTACACCTTC. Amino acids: CASSPGTDGYTF.

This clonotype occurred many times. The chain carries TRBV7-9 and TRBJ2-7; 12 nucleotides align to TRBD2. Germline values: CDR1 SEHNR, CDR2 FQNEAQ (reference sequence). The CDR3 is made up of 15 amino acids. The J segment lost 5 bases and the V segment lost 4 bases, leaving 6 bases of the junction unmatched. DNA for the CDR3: TGTGCCAGCAGCTCAGCCCGGACTAGCGGGAACGAGCAGTACTTC. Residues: CASSSARTSGNEQYF.

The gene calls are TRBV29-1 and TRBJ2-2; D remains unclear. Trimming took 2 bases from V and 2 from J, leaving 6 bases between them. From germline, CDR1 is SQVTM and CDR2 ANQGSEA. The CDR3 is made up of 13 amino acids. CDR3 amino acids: CSVEWANTGELFF. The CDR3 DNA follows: TGCAGCGTTGAATGGGCAAACACCGGGGAGCTGTTTTTT.

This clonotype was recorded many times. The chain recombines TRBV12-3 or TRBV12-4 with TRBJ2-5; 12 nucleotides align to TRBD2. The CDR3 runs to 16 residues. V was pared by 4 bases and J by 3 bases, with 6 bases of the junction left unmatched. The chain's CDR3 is CASSSGLAGAEETQYF. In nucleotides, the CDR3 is TGTGCCAGCAGTTCGGGACTAGCGGGCGCCGAAGAGACCCAGTACTTC.

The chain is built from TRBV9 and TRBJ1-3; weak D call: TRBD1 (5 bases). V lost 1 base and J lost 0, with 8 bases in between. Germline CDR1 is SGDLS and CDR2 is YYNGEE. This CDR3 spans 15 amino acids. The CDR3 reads CASSVNQGSGNTIYF. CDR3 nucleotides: TGTGCCAGCAGCGTAAACCAGGGCTCTGGAAACACCATATATTTT.

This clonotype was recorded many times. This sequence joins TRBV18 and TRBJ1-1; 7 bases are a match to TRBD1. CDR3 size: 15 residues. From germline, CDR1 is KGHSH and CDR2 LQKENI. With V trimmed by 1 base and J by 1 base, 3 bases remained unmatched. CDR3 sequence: CASSPQGARNTEAFF. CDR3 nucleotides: TGTGCCAGCTCACCACAGGGGGCGAGGAACACTGAAGCTTTCTTT.

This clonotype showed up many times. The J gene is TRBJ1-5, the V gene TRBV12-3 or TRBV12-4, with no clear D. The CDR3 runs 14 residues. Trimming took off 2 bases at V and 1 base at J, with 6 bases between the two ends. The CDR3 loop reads CASSLMQSNQPQHF. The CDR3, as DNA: TGTGCCAGCAGTTTAATGCAGAGCAATCAGCCCCAGCATTTT.

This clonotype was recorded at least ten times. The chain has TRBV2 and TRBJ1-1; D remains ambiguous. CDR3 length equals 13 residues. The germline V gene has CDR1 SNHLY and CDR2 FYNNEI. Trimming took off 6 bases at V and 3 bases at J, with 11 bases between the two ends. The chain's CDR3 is CASRLRWDTEAFF. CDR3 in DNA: TGTGCCAGCAGACTCCGGTGGGACACTGAAGCTTTCTTT.

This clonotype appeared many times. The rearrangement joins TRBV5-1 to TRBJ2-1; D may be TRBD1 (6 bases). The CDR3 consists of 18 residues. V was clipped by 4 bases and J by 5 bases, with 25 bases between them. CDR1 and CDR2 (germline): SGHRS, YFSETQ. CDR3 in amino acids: CASSLRGGPGPRNNEQFF. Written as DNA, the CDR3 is TGCGCCAGCAGCCTCAGAGGGGGTCCGGGACCGCGTAACAATGAGCAGTTCTTC.

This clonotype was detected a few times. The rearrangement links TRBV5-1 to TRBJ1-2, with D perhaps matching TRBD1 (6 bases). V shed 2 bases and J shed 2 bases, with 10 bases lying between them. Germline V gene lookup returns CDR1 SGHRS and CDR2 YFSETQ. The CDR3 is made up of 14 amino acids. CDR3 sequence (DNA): TGCGCCAGCAGCTTTCGGACAGAGAACTATGGCTACACCTTC. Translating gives CASSFRTENYGYTF. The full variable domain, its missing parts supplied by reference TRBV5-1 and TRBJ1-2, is KAGVTQTPRYLIKTRGQQVTLSCSPISGHRSVSWYQQTPGQGLQFLFEYFSETQRNKGNFPGRFSGRQFSNSRSEMNVSTLELGDSALYLCASSFRTENYGYTFGSGTRLTVV.

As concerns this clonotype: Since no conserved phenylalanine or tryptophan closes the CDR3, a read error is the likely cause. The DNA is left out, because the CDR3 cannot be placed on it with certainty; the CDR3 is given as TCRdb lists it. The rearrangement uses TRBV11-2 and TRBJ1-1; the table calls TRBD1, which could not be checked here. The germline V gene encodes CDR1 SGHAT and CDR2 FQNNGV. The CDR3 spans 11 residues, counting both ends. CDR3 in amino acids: CASTNLTGLYL.

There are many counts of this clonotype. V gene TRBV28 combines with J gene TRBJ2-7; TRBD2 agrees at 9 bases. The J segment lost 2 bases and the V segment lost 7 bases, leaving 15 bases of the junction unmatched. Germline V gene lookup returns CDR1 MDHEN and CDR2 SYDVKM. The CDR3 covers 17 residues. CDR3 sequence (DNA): TGTGCCAGCACGAAATTAACCGGGACTAGCTACGCCTACGAGCAGTACTTC. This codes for CASTKLTGTSYAYEQYF.

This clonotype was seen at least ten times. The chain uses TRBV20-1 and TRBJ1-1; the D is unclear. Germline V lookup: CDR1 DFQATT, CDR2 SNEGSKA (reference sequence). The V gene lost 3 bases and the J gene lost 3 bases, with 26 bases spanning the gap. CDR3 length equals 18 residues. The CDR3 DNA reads TGCAGTGCTAGGGAGGAAAATCGGGCCCGGACGGCAGACACTGAAGCTTTCTTT. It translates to CSAREENRARTADTEAFF.

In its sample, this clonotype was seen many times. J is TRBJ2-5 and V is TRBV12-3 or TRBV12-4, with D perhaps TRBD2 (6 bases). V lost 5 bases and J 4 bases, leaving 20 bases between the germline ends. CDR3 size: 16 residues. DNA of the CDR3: TGTGCCAGCAGTCTCAGACTAGGGCACGGGGGAGAGACCCAGTACTTC. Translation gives CASSLRLGHGGETQYF.

The DNA of the CDR3 is TGCGCCAGCAGCCAAGAGGCGGGACTAGCGGGTTACAATGAGCAGTTCTTC. This translates into CASSQEAGLAGYNEQFF. This chain joins TRBV4-1 and TRBJ2-1; 12 bases map to TRBD2. The CDR3 runs 17 residues. V lost 0 bases and J lost 4; bases outside the gene matches: 4. Germline CDR1 is MGHRA and CDR2 is YSYEKL.

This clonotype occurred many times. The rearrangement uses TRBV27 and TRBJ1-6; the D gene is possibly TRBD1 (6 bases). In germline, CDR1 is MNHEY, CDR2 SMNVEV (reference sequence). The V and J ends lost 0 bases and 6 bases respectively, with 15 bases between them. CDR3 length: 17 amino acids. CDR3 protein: CASSLSRGGVGNSPLHF. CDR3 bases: TGTGCCAGCAGTTTATCACGGGGGGGCGTAGGTAATTCACCCCTCCACTTT.

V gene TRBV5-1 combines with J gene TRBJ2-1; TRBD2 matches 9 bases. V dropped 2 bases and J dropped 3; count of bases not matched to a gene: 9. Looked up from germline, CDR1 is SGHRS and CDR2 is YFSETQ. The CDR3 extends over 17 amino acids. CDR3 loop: CASSFRLAEGVYNEQFF. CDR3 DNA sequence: TGCGCCAGCAGCTTCAGACTAGCGGAAGGGGTCTACAATGAGCAGTTCTTC.

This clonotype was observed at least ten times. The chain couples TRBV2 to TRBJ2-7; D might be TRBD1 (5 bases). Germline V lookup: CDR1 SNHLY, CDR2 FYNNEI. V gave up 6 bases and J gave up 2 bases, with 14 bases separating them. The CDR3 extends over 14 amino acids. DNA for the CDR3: TGTGCCAGCAGGGCACAGGTTTCGACCTACGAGCAGTACTTC. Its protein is CASRAQVSTYEQYF.

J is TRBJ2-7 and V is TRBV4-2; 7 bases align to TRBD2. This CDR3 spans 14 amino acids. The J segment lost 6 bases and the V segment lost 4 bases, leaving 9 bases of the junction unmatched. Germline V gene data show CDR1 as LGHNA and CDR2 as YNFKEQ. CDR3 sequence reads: CASSPRRSSGEQYF. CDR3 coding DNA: TGTGCCAGCAGCCCGAGGAGATCTAGCGGCGAGCAGTACTTC.